This passage covers 25 T cell receptor beta chains from one sample sequenced in a study of identical twins. TCRdb re-called the 5' RACE reads through MiXCR, storing one row per CDR3 protein. The data show about 920,000 distinct CDR3 sequences, 9% to 15% seen once. The same data also contributed to another study, on yellow fever vaccine responses in identical twins.

Specimen: PBMCs. These receptors were taken from a woman between 18 and 29 years old in good health.

The table lists this clonotype with many counts. V is TRBV29-1 and J is TRBJ2-1, with 13 bases fitting TRBD2. V shed 4 bases and J 9 bases; nucleotides not matched to a gene: 9. CDR3 size: 15 residues. The germline gives CDR1 SQVTM, CDR2 ANQGSEA. CDR3 DNA sequence: TGCAGCGTTGGTGACGGGACTAGCGGGGTGGGTGAGCAGTTCTTC. This translates into CSVGDGTSGVGEQFF.

This clonotype has more than one count but fewer than ten. The chain recombines TRBV6-7 with TRBJ2-2; D not certain. TRBV6-7 is placed among ORFs of uncertain function. Trimming shortened V by 5 bases and J by 6 bases, and 16 bases separated the two germline ends. CDR3 length: 15 residues. CDR3 amino acids: CASSRYGFLAGELFF. The CDR3 DNA follows: TGTGCCAGCAGTCGTTATGGGTTTCTCGCCGGGGAGCTGTTTTTT.

This clonotype has only a few counts. This chain uses TRBV6-2 or TRBV6-3 with TRBJ1-2, with 10 bases that match TRBD1. V lost 2 bases and J lost 6; bases outside the gene matches: 9. Germline CDR1 reads MNHEY; CDR2 reads SVGEGT. The CDR3 loop spans 16 amino acids. The CDR3 reads CASSYAETGGSDGYTF. The CDR3 coding sequence is TGTGCCAGCAGTTACGCCGAGACAGGGGGCTCGGATGGCTACACCTTC.

This clonotype has more than one count but fewer than ten. This rearrangement joins TRBV28 to TRBJ2-3, with D hard to call. Germline V CDR1 and CDR2: MDHEN, SYDVKM. V was clipped by 6 bases and J by 0 bases, with 13 bases between them. CDR3 length: 15 residues. This CDR3 reads CASRPGGVSTDTQYF. Written as DNA, the CDR3 is TGTGCCAGCAGGCCAGGCGGAGTTAGCACAGATACGCAGTATTTT.

This sequence joins TRBV18 and TRBJ2-7; 12 nucleotides align to TRBD2. CDR3 size: 17 residues. Trimming removed 3 bases from V and 0 bases from J; junction bases left unmatched: 6. Looked up from germline, CDR1 is KGHSH and CDR2 is LQKENI. The CDR3 is CASSPGTSGPSSYEQYF. The CDR3, as DNA: TGTGCCAGCTCACCTGGGACTAGCGGGCCAAGCTCCTACGAGCAGTACTTC.

This chain connects TRBV4-1 to TRBJ2-1, with 8 bases lining up with TRBD1. CDR3 length equals 16 residues. Germline CDR1 is MGHRA and CDR2 is YSYEKL. Trimming cost V 0 bases and J 9 bases; bases outside gene matches: 10. CDR3 region: CASSQEGRQGFGEQFF. For the CDR3, the DNA is TGCGCCAGCAGCCAAGAAGGGAGACAGGGGTTTGGTGAGCAGTTCTTC.

Many counts were recorded for this clonotype. The chain joins TRBV12-3 or TRBV12-4 to TRBJ2-5; a possible D gene is TRBD1 (7 bases). The V end was cut by 2 bases, the J end by 5 bases, with 12 bases between. CDR3 length equals 14 residues. The CDR3 sequence: CASSLQGGQETQYF. The CDR3 nucleotides read TGTGCCAGCAGTTTACAGGGGGGTCAGGAGACCCAGTACTTC.

The V gene is TRBV24-1, the J gene TRBJ2-1; D might be TRBD2 (5 bases). V was clipped by 0 bases and J by 12 bases, with 11 bases between them. This CDR3 is 13 amino acids long. Germline V CDR1 and CDR2: KGHDR, SFDVKD. CDR3 amino acids: CATSDLQRLGQFF. CDR3 in DNA: TGTGCCACCAGTGATTTGCAGCGGTTAGGGCAGTTCTTC.

V usage is TRBV9 and J usage is TRBJ2-2, with 7 bases aligning to TRBD1. CDR1 and CDR2 from the germline V gene are SGDLS and YYNGEE. This CDR3 has 16 residues. V shed 0 bases and J 7 bases; nucleotides not matched to a gene: 9. This CDR3 is CASSVGPTGVNGELFF. CDR3 sequence (DNA): TGTGCCAGCAGCGTAGGCCCCACAGGGGTGAACGGGGAGCTGTTTTTT.

The rearrangement links TRBV2 to TRBJ2-3; TRBD2 aligns across 8 bases. This CDR3 has 15 amino acids. V trimming: 5 bases; J trimming: 0 bases; junction bases outside the gene matches: 4. CDR1 and CDR2 (germline): SNHLY, FYNNEI. The CDR3 bases are TGTGCCAGCAGTCGGGGGGGGACTAGCACAGATACGCAGTATTTT. Its translation is CASSRGGTSTDTQYF.

The chain has TRBV29-1 and TRBJ2-1; TRBD2 matches at 11 bases. The CDR3 covers 15 residues. Looked up from germline, CDR1 is SQVTM and CDR2 is ANQGSEA. The ends lost 1 base at V and 9 bases at J; junction bases unmatched: 8. CDR3 bases: TGCAGCGTTGAAGTACTGCTAGCGGGAGGAGGTGAGCAGTTCTTC. Its protein is CSVEVLLAGGGEQFF.

This clonotype was counted a few times. The chain links TRBV28 to TRBJ2-7; 7 bases match TRBD1. V was clipped by 6 bases and J by 5 bases; unmatched bases: 10. Germline values: CDR1 MDHEN, CDR2 SYDVKM. The CDR3 loop spans 14 amino acids. The CDR3 here is CASRGQPLSHEQYF. In DNA, the CDR3 is TGTGCCAGCAGGGGACAGCCCCTCTCTCACGAGCAGTACTTC. The full variable domain, its missing parts supplied by reference TRBV28 and TRBJ2-7, is DVKVTQSSRYLVKRTGEKVFLECVQDMDHENMFWYRQDPGLGLRLIYFSYDVKMKEKGDIPEGYSVSREKKERFSLILESASTNQTSMYLCASRGQPLSHEQYFGPGTRLTVT.

The V call is TRBV21-1, the J call TRBJ2-1. TRBV21-1 is deemed a pseudogene. This CDR3 contains 16 residues. CDR3 sequence (DNA): TGTGCCAGCAGCAAAGTTGGGAGGAGATCCTACAATGAGCAGTTCTTC. Its translation is CASSKVGRRSYNEQFF.

The rearrangement uses TRBV20-1 and TRBJ1-5; TRBD1 agrees at 7 bases. The CDR3 totals 13 residues. Germline V gene sequence: CDR1 DFQATT, CDR2 SNEGSKA (reference sequence). The J segment lost 3 bases and the V segment lost 6 bases, leaving 5 bases of the junction unmatched. CDR3 nucleotide sequence: TGCAGTGCCACAGGGGCTTACAATCAGCCCCAGCATTTT. Translating gives CSATGAYNQPQHF.

This clonotype was counted only a few times. The chain recombines TRBV20-1 with TRBJ2-1, with D possibly matching TRBD1 (7 bases). The V end lost 0 bases, the J end lost 2 bases, and 11 bases lay between the germline ends. Germline CDR1 reads DFQATT; CDR2 reads SNEGSKA (reference sequence). This CDR3 spans 15 amino acids. The CDR3 loop reads CSARDFRGAYNEQFF. As DNA, the CDR3 is TGCAGTGCTAGAGATTTCAGGGGGGCCTACAATGAGCAGTTCTTC.

This clonotype was picked up many times. This chain uses TRBV12-3 or TRBV12-4 with TRBJ1-3; D ambiguous. Deletions cut 6 bases from V and 0 bases from J, with 9 bases between. This CDR3 has 14 amino acids. CDR3 DNA: TGTGCCAGCAGCCGAGAGGGCTCTGGAAACACCATATATTTT. This codes for CASSREGSGNTIYF.

This clonotype was picked up many times. The rearrangement links TRBV9 to TRBJ1-1; TRBD1 agrees at 7 bases. Germline V gene lookup returns CDR1 SGDLS and CDR2 YYNGEE. V shed 4 bases, J shed 7 bases, and the junction held 10 bases outside the gene matches. This CDR3 is built from 14 residues. CDR3 nucleotides: TGTGCCAGCAGCCAATCCGACAGGGTCAATGAAGCTTTCTTT. Translated, it gives CASSQSDRVNEAFF.

The CDR3 region has the DNA TGTGCCAGCAGCGTAGTGGGCCGGGGCACAGATACGCAGTATTTT. Translating it yields CASSVVGRGTDTQYF. V gene TRBV9 combines with J gene TRBJ2-3; no clear D gene. This CDR3 has 15 residues. Trimming cost V 0 bases and J 1 base, with 9 bases left between them. CDR1 SGDLS and CDR2 YYNGEE come from the germline V gene.

This clonotype was found a few times. V gene TRBV4-1 combines with J gene TRBJ2-3, with D tentatively TRBD1 or TRBD2 (7 bases each). Germline CDR1 MGHRA, CDR2 YSYEKL. Deletions cut 3 bases from V and 2 bases from J, with 27 bases between. The CDR3 runs to 20 residues. In DNA, the CDR3 is TGCGCCAGCAGCCAGATGACGGACAGGAATGGGGGGGCCCACACAGATACGCAGTATTTT. Translated, it gives CASSQMTDRNGGAHTDTQYF.

The chain has TRBV7-9 and TRBJ2-2; D might be TRBD1 or TRBD2, each matching 5 bases. The CDR3 runs to 15 residues. With 6 bases removed from V and 5 bases from J, the gap between germline ends came to 16 bases. Germline values: CDR1 SEHNR, CDR2 FQNEAQ (reference sequence). The CDR3 coding sequence is TGTGCCAGCAGTCGGGAAAGGGGTTCGACCGGGGAGCTGTTTTTT. Translated, it gives CASSRERGSTGELFF. The full variable domain, rest sourced from reference TRBV7-9 and TRBJ2-2, is DTGVSQNPRHKITKRGQNVTFRCDPISEHNRLYWYRQTLGQGPEFLTYFQNEAQLEKSRLLSDRFSAERPKGSFSTLEIQRTEQGDSAMYLCASSRERGSTGELFFGEGSRLTVL.

The J gene is TRBJ2-1, the V gene TRBV2; 10 bases are shared with TRBD2. V dropped 1 base and J dropped 9; count of bases not matched to a gene: 6. This CDR3 spans 15 amino acids. Germline V gene data show CDR1 as SNHLY and CDR2 as FYNNEI. CDR3 loop: CASSEVASGSFEQFF. CDR3 coding DNA: TGTGCCAGCAGTGAAGTGGCTAGCGGGAGCTTTGAGCAGTTCTTC. Full variable domain (missing parts from reference TRBV2 and TRBJ2-1): EPEVTQTPSHQVTQMGQEVILRCVPISNHLYFYWYRQILGQKVEFLVSFYNNEISEKSEIFDDQFSVERPDGSNFTLKIRSTKLEDSAMYFCASSEVASGSFEQFFGPGTRLTVL.

There are a few counts of this clonotype. The chain employs TRBV7-9 and TRBJ2-5, with D hard to call. This CDR3 has 14 residues. CDR1 SEHNR and CDR2 FQNEAQ come from the germline V gene (reference sequence). Trimming pared 3 bases from V and 5 bases from J, leaving 13 bases between. The CDR3 here is CASSLGRYPETQYF. CDR3 in DNA: TGTGCCAGCAGCTTGGGCAGATACCCGGAGACCCAGTACTTC. The full variable domain, completed using reference TRBV7-9 and TRBJ2-5, is DTGVSQNPRHKITKRGQNVTFRCDPISEHNRLYWYRQTLGQGPEFLTYFQNEAQLEKSRLLSDRFSAERPKGSFSTLEIQRTEQGDSAMYLCASSLGRYPETQYFGPGTRLLVL.

At least ten counts were recorded for this clonotype. The chain has TRBV25-1 and TRBJ2-7; 7 bases are shared with TRBD1. The CDR3 covers 20 residues. Losses at the gene ends were 4 bases for V and 6 bases for J; bases not matched to a gene: 27. CDR1 is MGHDK and CDR2 is SYGVNS in the germline V gene. The CDR3 DNA follows: TGTGCCAGCAGTGGGGGGCTGACCCCTTACACAGGGGTGTATATGAGCGAGCAGTACTTC. Translated, it gives CASSGGLTPYTGVYMSEQYF.

The chain uses TRBV20-1 and TRBJ1-1; D unresolved. V was trimmed by 5 bases and J by 6 bases, leaving 13 bases between them. Per germline, CDR1 DFQATT and CDR2 SNEGSKA (reference sequence). This CDR3 has 12 residues. CDR3 loop: CSAPTDTPEAFF. The DNA of the CDR3 is TGCAGTGCTCCTACCGACACCCCTGAAGCTTTCTTT.

This clonotype has ten or more counts. The gene calls are TRBV10-2 and TRBJ1-5; no clear D. The V gene lost 3 bases and the J gene lost 0 bases, with 6 bases spanning the gap. Germline CDR1 is WSHSY and CDR2 is SAAADI. CDR3 length: 14 residues. CDR3 DNA: TGCGCCAGCAGTGATCGAGCTAGCAATCAGCCCCAGCATTTT. Residues: CASSDRASNQPQHF.